This T cell receptor beta chain was found in a study of CD8 T cell repertoires and HIV-1 epitope variants. Study-level information: Control wells had CMV/EBV/flu peptides, negative Ebola AY9, or no peptide. Tested: three Gag epitope families, Nef HW9 and YT9. An approximately 10-day culture received IL-2, IL-7 and IL-15 on days 3 and 7.

Study-level results: Of 8 or 9 antigen-specific beta clonotypes, over 5 appeared to cross-react with escape variants.

As concerns this clone: Its target is not known. Lacking the conserved final phenylalanine or tryptophan, this CDR3 likely reflects a read error.

Profiled with immunoSEQ multiplex PCR; TCRdb holds only in-frame clones, not every one. Seen here are some 7,000 clones, about 70% observed once, and the top ten hold roughly 40%. The CDR3 runs to 13 residues. The V end lost 0 bases, the J end lost 6 bases, and 9 bases lay between the germline ends. Germline values: CDR1 GTSNPN, CDR2 SVGIG (reference sequence). The receptor was isolated from a male donor with HIV. The chain has TRBV30 and TRBJ1-5, with unresolved D. Sequenced input: cultured CD8+ T cells derived from PBMCs. The CDR3, as DNA: TGTGCCTGGAGTGTACGTGGTCTTCAGCCCCAGCATCTT. This gives the protein CAWSVRGLQPQHL.